One and the same sample provided the 13 T cell receptor beta chains below, sequenced in a study of shared clonotypes between healthy human individuals. The assay was immunoSEQ multiplex PCR, and TCRdb's table has in-frame clones only and misses some. The data hold about 2.3 million clones, with over 90% observed a single time. Sequencing was performed on naive CD4+ T cells from PBMCs. Regarding subset: CD45RA+ positively selected. Receptors were obtained from a man in his late teens or twenties in good health. Some clones in this sample may be carry-over from other donors' samples.

The chain couples TRBV6-1 to TRBJ1-5; possible D gene TRBD1, 5 bases. Germline CDR1 is MNHNS and CDR2 is SASEGT. This CDR3 contains 17 residues. Trimming left V 3 bases short and J 2 bases short, with 17 bases between. The CDR3, as DNA: TGTGCCAGCAGTGAGGGCAGGGCCCGCACGGGCAATCAGCCCCAGCATTTT. This codes for CASSEGRARTGNQPQHF.

This clone was seen once. This chain uses TRBV18 with TRBJ2-3; 7 bases align to TRBD2. Germline V gives CDR1 KGHSH, CDR2 LQKENI. The CDR3 sequence is 16 residues long. Germline trimming cut 3 bases from V and 0 bases from J; bases unmatched to any gene: 6. CDR3 amino acids: CASSPVLADSTDTQYF. CDR3 DNA sequence: TGTGCCAGCTCACCGGTGCTAGCGGATAGCACAGATACGCAGTATTTT. Supplemented by reference TRBV18 and TRBJ2-3, the full variable domain reads NAGVMQNPRHLVRRRGQEARLRCSPMKGHSHVYWYRQLPEEGLKFMVYLQKENIIDESGMPKERFSAEFPKEGPSILRIQQVVRGDSAAYFCASSPVLADSTDTQYFGPGTRLTVL.

This clone has more than one count but fewer than ten. The rearrangement joins TRBV29-1 to TRBJ1-1; D remains ambiguous. Trimming removed 7 bases from V and 8 bases from J, with 20 bases in between. CDR1 is SQVTM and CDR2 is ANQGSEA in the germline V gene. This CDR3 region has 13 residues. The CDR3 here is CSARREDGVEAFF. CDR3 sequence (DNA): TGCAGCGCCCGACGAGAGGACGGAGTAGAAGCTTTCTTT. The complete variable domain, with remaining parts taken from reference TRBV29-1 and TRBJ1-1, reads SAVISQKPSRDICQRGTSLTIQCQVDSQVTMMFWYRQQPGQSLTLIATANQGSEATYESGFVIDKFPISRPNLTFSTLTVSNMSPEDSSIYLCSARREDGVEAFFGQGTRLTVV.

In the case of this clone: Within the sample, other DNA sequences also encode this same CDR3. The chain links TRBV11-3 to TRBJ2-3, with 12 bases identical to TRBD2. This CDR3 comprises 16 residues. The V gene end was trimmed by 1 base and the J gene end by 1 base; junction bases not matched to a gene: 0. Germline CDR1 SGHNT, CDR2 YENEEA. The CDR3 DNA reads TGTGCCAGCAGCTTAGGACTAGCGGGAGGCACAGATACGCAGTATTTT. Encoded protein: CASSLGLAGGTDTQYF.

V gene TRBV15 combines with J gene TRBJ1-1; D call uncertain. Germline V CDR1 and CDR2: LNHNV, YYDKDF (reference sequence). V lost 0 bases and J 0 bases, leaving 8 bases between the germline ends. The CDR3 extends over 15 amino acids. The CDR3 region has the DNA TGTGCCACCAGCAGAGACATCAGTATGAACACTGAAGCTTTCTTT. Residues: CATSRDISMNTEAFF.

J is TRBJ2-2 and V is TRBV7-3; 12 bases are a match to TRBD2. Germline V CDR1 and CDR2: SGHTA, FQGTGA. Losses at the gene ends were 5 bases for V and 4 bases for J; bases not matched to a gene: 5. This CDR3 spans 16 amino acids. The CDR3 sequence is CASSTGTSGSTGELFF. CDR3 bases: TGTGCCAGCAGCACTGGGACTAGCGGGTCCACCGGGGAGCTGTTTTTT.

V is TRBV10-3 and J is TRBJ2-7; D is ambiguous. The CDR3 has 12 amino acids. CDR1 and CDR2 from the germline V gene are ENHRY and SYGVKD. V was cut by 9 bases and J by 1 base, with 10 bases left in between. The CDR3 region has the DNA TGTGCCATAAGGACCGCTTCCTACGAGCAGTACTTC. Translating gives CAIRTASYEQYF.

V gene TRBV5-1 combines with J gene TRBJ2-1; unclear D gene. The germline V gene encodes CDR1 SGHRS and CDR2 YFSETQ. The length of the CDR3 is 17 residues. V was pared by 0 bases and J by 2 bases, with 15 bases between. The CDR3 DNA is TGCGCCAGCAGCTTGGGCCTGAGCTCGATGACCTACAATGAGCAGTTCTTC. Amino acid sequence: CASSLGLSSMTYNEQFF. The whole variable domain, remainder taken from reference TRBV5-1 and TRBJ2-1, is KAGVTQTPRYLIKTRGQQVTLSCSPISGHRSVSWYQQTPGQGLQFLFEYFSETQRNKGNFPGRFSGRQFSNSRSEMNVSTLELGDSALYLCASSLGLSSMTYNEQFFGPGTRLTVL.

The chain has TRBV11-2 and TRBJ1-1, with D uncertain. CDR3 length equals 16 residues. Trimming removed 2 bases from V and 3 bases from J, with 16 bases in between. Looked up from germline, CDR1 is SGHAT and CDR2 is FQNNGV. As DNA, the CDR3 is TGTGCCAGCAGCTTAACTATTGGTCGGGCTGACACTGAAGCTTTCTTT. It codes for CASSLTIGRADTEAFF.

The V gene is TRBV9, the J gene TRBJ2-5, with a weak D call TRBD2 (6 bases). Judging by the DNA end, TRBJ2-7 fits better; the J call may be wrong. This CDR3 spans 14 amino acids. Germline loops: CDR1 SGDLS, CDR2 YYNGEE. In DNA form, the CDR3 reads TGTGCCAGCAGCGTAGATGGGGGGAGCGTCGAGCAGTACTTC. Translating it yields CASSVDGGSVEQYF.

The V and J genes are TRBV5-1 and TRBJ2-5, with D unclear. CDR1 SGHRS and CDR2 YFSETQ come from the germline V gene. Between the trimmed V and J ends, which lost 4 bases and 1 base, there was a span of 11 bases. The CDR3 runs to 14 residues. This chain's CDR3 is CASSTPRAQETQYF. DNA of the CDR3: TGCGCCAGCAGCACCCCCCGCGCCCAAGAGACCCAGTACTTC.

This clone was seen a few times. Other DNA sequences in this specimen translate into the identical CDR3. The chain uses TRBV7-9 and TRBJ2-3; no firm D call. Trimming left V 1 base short and J 4 bases short, with 3 bases between. This CDR3 is 12 amino acids long. Germline CDR1 SEHNR, CDR2 FQNEAQ (reference sequence). CDR3 sequence reads: CASSLVSDTQYF. The CDR3 nucleotides read TGTGCCAGCAGCTTAGTGTCAGATACGCAGTATTTT.

The rearrangement joins TRBV21-1 to TRBJ1-2; the table names TRBD1, a call not compared with the DNA. TRBV21-1 is a known pseudogene. The CDR3 runs to 15 residues. The CDR3 sequence is CASSKTTDTNYGYTF. The CDR3 DNA reads as TGTGCCAGCAGCAAAACGACAGATACTAACTATGGCTACACCTTC.